This note documents a single TCR beta chain sequence. How the authors handled the data: How many nucleated cells were present was estimated from reference gene primer amplification. TCRdb keeps only in-frame clones here, not all; method: immunoSEQ multiplex PCR. The V and J calls and clone size come from that table; D and trimming were worked out from the DNA. The sample has about 200,000 clones; about 82% are singletons. The sample is drawn from a study of blood T cell repertoires in COVID-19. About the study: Acute and convalescent COVID-19 samples came from the United States, Italy and Spain. Nucleic acid was either cDNA or gDNA, and it came from T cells, B-cell-depleted T cells, or PBMCs.

Seattle's enrolled individuals joined amid active infection and were then monitored longitudinally. V gave up 4 bases and J gave up 6 bases; unmatched junction bases: 2. This CDR3 is built from 14 residues. The germline V gene encodes CDR1 KGHSH and CDR2 LQKENI. Sequencing was performed on peripheral blood. V is TRBV18 and J is TRBJ1-4; 10 bases line up with TRBD1. The TCR was taken from a man aged 60-69 years with COVID-19, enrolled during active disease. The DNA for the CDR3 is TGTGCCAGCTCACGCGGGACAGGGGATGAAAAACTGTTTTTT. This sequence encodes CASSRGTGDEKLFF.